The rows below give T cell receptor beta chains drawn from one sample of a study of tumor-infiltrating lymphocytes in primary liver carcinoma. From the multiplex PCR reads, TCRdb called clonotypes with MiXCR, one entry per CDR3 protein. The sample carries roughly 100,000 distinct CDR3 sequences, about 70% recorded once. Specimen: liver tumor tissue from sampling region 2. The receptors originated from a woman in her sixties or seventies with primary liver carcinoma and hepatitis B virus infection. CDR3s include the opening cysteine and the closing phenylalanine or tryptophan. D genes are given only for firm matches. Clone sizes are given selectively: once, few, many, or a class where the clone is expanded.

v_call,j_call,d_call,clone_size,cdr3_nt,cdr3_aa
TRBV6-1,TRBJ1-6,.,.,TGTGCCACAGAGGACCGGACCCGGAATTCACTCCTCCACTTT,CATEDRTRNSLLHF
TRBV19,TRBJ1-5,.,.,TGTGCCAGCCGGCGAGGGAGCAATCAGCCCCAGCATTTT,CASRRGSNQPQHF
TRBV11-3,TRBJ2-1,TRBD2,.,TGTGCCGGCAGCTTAGGAAATAGCGGGAAACTTGAGCAGTTCTTC,CAGSLGNSGKLEQFF
TRBV29-1,TRBJ2-2,TRBD1,.,TGCAGCGCGCGGACAGGGAACATCGGGGAGCTGTTGTTT,CSARTGNIGELLF
TRBV4-1,TRBJ1-2,.,.,TGCGCCAACAGACGGGAGAACTATGGCTACACCTTC,CANRRENYGYTF
TRBV7-9,TRBJ2-2,TRBD2,many,TGTGCCAGCAGCTTAGGACTAGCTTACACCGGGGAGCTGTTTTTT,CASSLGLAYTGELFF
TRBV6-5,TRBJ2-4,TRBD1,.,TGTGCCAGCAGCCGCATTGGACAGGCAAAAAACATTCAGTACTTC,CASSRIGQAKNIQYF
TRBV29-1,TRBJ2-1,.,many,TGCAGCGTTCCCGCGTTGGGTGTTCGGGAGAACAGAAAATCCTACAATGAGCAGTTCTTC,CSVPALGVRENRKSYNEQFF
TRBV14,TRBJ2-2,.,.,TGTACTAGCAGCCAAAAACTCACAGCGAACACCGGGGAGCTGTTTTTT,CTSSQKLTANTGELFF
TRBV12-3/TRBV12-4,TRBJ1-5,TRBD1,.,TGTGTCGGCACCCTAGGGACAGGGGGCGCCCTGGGCCAGCCCCAGCATTTT,CVGTLGTGGALGQPQHF
TRBV5-1,TRBJ1-1,TRBD1,few,TGCGTCAGCAGCTTGGGGAACAGGGGGCTGGGGAACACTGAAGCTTTCTTT,CVSSLGNRGLGNTEAFF
TRBV28,TRBJ2-4,.,few,TGTGCCAGCAGTTTATCCCGGGTGGACCGTTTAATGGAAAACATTCAGTACTTC,CASSLSRVDRLMENIQYF
TRBV6-2/TRBV6-3,TRBJ2-1,TRBD1,.,TGTGCCAGTAGTTACCCGATGTTGACAGGGGGTACTGAGCAGTTCTTC,CASSYPMLTGGTEQFF
TRBV10-2,TRBJ2-1,.,many,TGCGCCAGCAGCGGGCCTTCAGGAGACAATGAGCAGTTCTTC,CASSGPSGDNEQFF
TRBV7-8,TRBJ2-1,.,many,TGTGCCAGCAAGCTCTACAATGAGCAGTTCTTC,CASKLYNEQFF
TRBV29-1,TRBJ2-1,TRBD2,.,TGCAGTGTTCTAGGGTTCCCCGGGACTAGCGGGAGGACAAGCTCCTACAATGAGCGGTTCTTC,CSVLGFPGTSGRTSSYNERFF
TRBV30,TRBJ2-2,.,.,TGTGCCTGGAGCATAGCCCAGTTACTGTCCGGGGAGCTGTTTTTT,CAWSIAQLLSGELFF
TRBV28,TRBJ2-1,TRBD2,many,TGTGCCAGCAATCTACTAGCGTCCGTCAGCAATGAGCAGTTCTTC,CASNLLASVSNEQFF
TRBV19,TRBJ2-1,.,.,TGTGCCAGTAGTAGGATGGCCGGGAGCTCCTACAATGAGCAGTTCTTC,CASSRMAGSSYNEQFF
TRBV6-5,TRBJ2-5,.,.,TGTGCCAGCAGCGAGGATGGGGGCCTTTGGTCCCGATACTTC,CASSEDGGLWSRYF
TRBV5-1,TRBJ2-7,TRBD2,.,TGCGCCAGCAGCTTGGCGTCGGGGGAGGGCCGGTCCTACGAGCAGTACTTC,CASSLASGEGRSYEQYF
TRBV5-1,TRBJ2-4,TRBD1,.,TGCGCCAGCAGCCTGACAGGACAGGGCGGCATTCAGTACTTC,CASSLTGQGGIQYF
TRBV13,TRBJ2-3,.,many,TGTGCCAGCAGCTTTAGGGGGAGGAACACAGATACGCAGTATTTT,CASSFRGRNTDTQYF
TRBV29-1,TRBJ2-7,TRBD2,.,TGCAGCGTTACGGGACTAGCGGGAATGAGTGCCTACGAGCAGTACTTC,CSVTGLAGMSAYEQYF
TRBV4-2,TRBJ1-3,.,.,TGTCCCAGCAGCGTGGCACTATCGACAGGAAACTCTGGAAACACCATATATTTT,CPSSVALSTGNSGNTIYF
TRBV5-4,TRBJ2-2,TRBD2,.,TGTGCCAGCAGCATCACGACTAGCGGGAACACCGGGGAACTGTTTTTT,CASSITTSGNTGELFF
TRBV29-1,TRBJ1-1,.,many,TGCAGCGTTGAAGGCGGCAGGGGAAGCACTGAAGCTTTCTTT,CSVEGGRGSTEAFF
TRBV28,TRBJ2-7,TRBD1,few,TGTGCCAGCAGTCCACGGGACAGGGTGGCCTACGAGCAGTACTTC,CASSPRDRVAYEQYF
TRBV2,TRBJ1-5,.,.,TGTGCCAGCAGCCCCCAGGCCATCAATCAGCCCCAGCATTTT,CASSPQAINQPQHF
TRBV7-2,TRBJ1-1,.,.,TGTGCCAGCAACTTAGAACCCCCGGGGGCTTTCTTT,CASNLEPPGAFF
TRBV11-3,TRBJ2-1,TRBD2,few,TGTGCCAGCTTAGGCGGGAGCACTAATGAGCAGTTCTTC,CASLGGSTNEQFF
TRBV29-1,TRBJ1-2,.,.,TGCAGCGTCCGAGTTCAGGATATCTACGCCTTC,CSVRVQDIYAF
TRBV18,TRBJ2-3,.,.,TGTGCCAGCTCGTTCAGCGACTGGGAAGATACGCAGTATTTT,CASSFSDWEDTQYF
TRBV24-1,TRBJ2-2,.,many,TGTGCCACCAGTGATTCCCCAGGACAAAAGACCGGGGAGCTGTTTTTT,CATSDSPGQKTGELFF
TRBV30,TRBJ1-4,.,.,TGTCCCTGGCAGTGGAAGGAAAGGGGTACTAATGAAAAACTGTTTTTT,CPWQWKERGTNEKLFF
TRBV12-3/TRBV12-4,TRBJ2-5,TRBD2,.,TGTGCCAGCAGCCTCCAATCCGGGATTAGCGGGAGAGAGACCCAGTACTTC,CASSLQSGISGRETQYF
TRBV6-5,TRBJ2-1,.,many,TGTGCCAGCACCGACAGGAGCTCCTACAATGAGCAGTTCTTC,CASTDRSSYNEQFF
TRBV18,TRBJ2-5,.,.,TGTGCCAGCTCACCCGGACACGACCAAGAGACCCAGTACTTC,CASSPGHDQETQYF
TRBV5-4,TRBJ2-1,TRBD2,.,TGTGCCAGCAGCCTCCCGGGGGGGACGCGCGATGAGCAGTTCTTC,CASSLPGGTRDEQFF
TRBV20-1,TRBJ2-1,.,.,TGCAGTGCACATGGAGGGCTAGCCTACAATGAGCAGTTCTTC,CSAHGGLAYNEQFF
TRBV12-3/TRBV12-4,TRBJ2-3,TRBD2,.,TGTGCCAACAGTTTAGGTGACGGGGGGATCACAGATACGCAGTATTTT,CANSLGDGGITDTQYF
TRBV28,TRBJ2-3,TRBD2,many,TGTGCCAGCAGTCTGACTAGCGACACAGATACGCAGTATTTT,CASSLTSDTDTQYF
TRBV11-2,TRBJ2-5,.,.,TGTGCGAGCAGCTACTCCCGTGGTACCTGGAGAGAGACCCAGTACTTC,CASSYSRGTWRETQYF
TRBV11-2,TRBJ2-3,.,.,TGTGCCAGCAGCTTAGTGGGGCTAGCGATTAGCATAGATACGCAGTATTTT,CASSLVGLAISIDTQYF
TRBV20-1,TRBJ1-1,TRBD1,.,TGCAACCGGACAGGGGGCATTTTTAACACTGAAGCTTTCTTT,CNRTGGIFNTEAFF